This TCR beta chain was obtained from a study of T cell responses to AZD1222 COVID-19 vaccine. CDR3 length equals 16 residues. Trimming at V came to 2 bases and at J to 6 bases, leaving 7 bases not matched to a gene. In germline, CDR1 is MNHNY, CDR2 SVGAGI (reference sequence). Libraries were prepared by immunoSEQ multiplex PCR; TCRdb keeps only in-frame clonotypes and omits some of them. Of 120,000 or so clones listed, 88% are singletons. The clonotype was recovered from an adult who received the AZD1222 COVID-19 vaccine. This chain links TRBV6-6 with TRBJ1-1; 12 nucleotides match TRBD1. This sample comprised peripheral blood, obtained 28 days after the second AZD1222 dose. DNA for the CDR3: TGTGCCAGCAGTTACCGGGACAGGGGGCGAGAGGCTGAAGCTTTCTTT. This encodes CASSYRDRGREAEAFF.